This entry is about one TCR beta chain. CDR3 length: 12 amino acids. Germline lookup yields CDR1 KGHSH and CDR2 LQKENI. V was pared by 6 bases and J by 7 bases, with 12 bases between. These data are taken from a study of blood T cell repertoires in COVID-19. In the authors' methods: Amplification with reference gene primers provided the estimates of nucleated cell counts. Only in-frame clones appear in the TCRdb table, and some are missing; sequencing was by immunoSEQ multiplex PCR. That table is the source of V, J and clone size, and D and trimming were worked out from the DNA. Here the sample spans about 350,000 clones, around nine tenths being singletons.

The rearrangement uses TRBV18 and TRBJ1-1; TRBD1 might be the D (5 bases). Sequencing was performed on peripheral blood. The clonotype originates from a woman aged 60-75 years with COVID-19, enrolled during active disease. In DNA, the CDR3 is TGTGCCAGCTCTCAACAGGTGGGTGAAGCTTTCTTT. It specifies CASSQQVGEAFF.